This paragraph covers one T cell receptor (beta chain) sequence. The antigen remains unidentified. This CDR3 spans 13 amino acids. The V end lost 2 bases, the J end lost 12 bases, and 14 bases lay between the germline ends. Germline assignment: CDR1 SGHVS and CDR2 FQNEAQ. PCR employed 60 Vbeta and 13 Jbeta primers. TCRdb's copy holds only in-frame clones and misses some; the assay was immunoSEQ multiplex PCR. The table shows 100,000 to 150,000 clones, with around 75% occurring only once. This specimen belongs to a study of cytomegalovirus exposure and HLA in healthy donors. Findings and limits, study-wide: It was reported that the classifier diagnosed cytomegalovirus status with high specificity and sensitivity in both the original and validation cohorts.

The rearrangement uses TRBV7-8 and TRBJ2-1, with D unresolved. The sequence was collected from a man in his fifties or sixties in good health and CMV-seropositive. Sequenced material: PBMCs. The chain's CDR3 is CASSLTGIPRQFF. In nucleotides, the CDR3 is TGTGCCAGCAGCTTAACTGGCATACCTAGGCAGTTCTTC.